These T cell receptor beta chains were read from a single sample in a study of T cells after yellow fever vaccination. TCRdb fed the 5' RACE reads into MiXCR, producing one record per CDR3 protein. The table has around 26,000 distinct CDR3 sequences, roughly 3.3% seen once. The sequencing here drew on PBMCs, either bulk or a sorted T-cell subset (CD4+, CD8+, memory, or dextramer-sorted; not recorded which), taken approximately 40 days after the first yellow fever vaccination. All receptors derive from a man between 18 and 29 years old who received the YFV17D yellow fever vaccine. Each CDR3 is given with its conserved first and last residue. D genes are given only for firm matches. The size field is filled for only some rows; it gives once, few, many or a size class.

>TRBJ2-5|14|.|TRBV7-9|many
CASRRLRDGETQYF
TGTGCCAGCAGGCGATTGAGGGATGGGGAGACCCAGTACTTC
>TRBJ1-2|15|.|TRBV7-2|many
CASSLTPVGGYGYTF
TGTGCCAGCAGCCTTACTCCGGTAGGGGGCTATGGCTACACCTTC
>TRBJ2-3|15|TRBD2|TRBV4-2|many
CASSGRGSPPDTQYF
TGTGCCAGCAGCGGCCGCGGGAGCCCCCCGGATACGCAGTATTTT
>TRBJ2-1|18|TRBD2|TRBV24-1|many
CATSDKTLAGGTYNEQFF
TGTGCCACCAGTGACAAAACGCTAGCGGGGGGAACCTACAATGAGCAGTTCTTC
>TRBJ1-6|14|.|TRBV7-2|many
CASSWVTVDSPLHF
TGTGCCAGCAGCTGGGTTACAGTGGATTCACCCCTCCACTTT
>TRBJ2-3|13|.|TRBV20-1|many
CSRPGRPTDTQYF
TGCTCCCGACCAGGGAGACCCACAGATACGCAGTATTTT
>TRBJ2-3|13|.|TRBV11-2|many
CASSQGEGDTQYF
TGTGCCAGCAGCCAGGGGGAGGGGGATACGCAGTATTTT
>TRBJ2-5|15|TRBD1|TRBV5-1|many
CASSVTGTGQETQYF
TGCGCCAGCAGCGTTACCGGGACAGGACAAGAGACCCAGTACTTC
>TRBJ2-5|14|TRBD2|TRBV5-1|many
CASSLTSGGETQYF
TGCGCCAGCAGCTTGACTAGCGGGGGAGAGACCCAGTACTTC
>TRBJ2-5|16|.|TRBV4-3|many
CASSQARHSLQETQYF
TGCGCCAGCAGCCAAGCCAGACACAGCCTCCAAGAGACCCAGTACTTC
>TRBJ2-6|15|.|TRBV4-3|many
CASSQRTSGANVLTF
TGCGCCAGCAGCCAACGAACCTCTGGGGCCAACGTCCTGACTTTC
>TRBJ1-5|13|.|TRBV29-1|many
CSVVGQQGQPQHF
TGCAGCGTTGTTGGCCAGCAAGGTCAGCCCCAGCATTTT
>TRBJ2-3|15|TRBD2|TRBV9|many
CASSVSAGVTDTQYF
TGTGCCAGCAGCGTATCGGCGGGGGTGACAGATACGCAGTATTTT
>TRBJ1-2|13|.|TRBV2|many
CASSVTELDGYTF
TGTGCCAGCAGTGTAACGGAACTAGATGGCTACACCTTC
>TRBJ1-5|15|TRBD1|TRBV30|.
CAWSGGTESNQPQHF
TGTGCCTGGAGTGGGGGGACAGAGAGCAATCAGCCCCAGCATTTT
>TRBJ2-1|16|TRBD2|TRBV12-3/TRBV12-4|many
CASSNNRGGGSYEQFF
TGTGCCAGCAGTAACAACCGGGGGGGCGGGTCTTATGAGCAGTTCTTC
>TRBJ2-3|15|TRBD2|TRBV20-1|many
CSAPGLAGDTDTQYF
TGCAGTGCTCCCGGACTAGCGGGCGATACAGATACGCAGTATTTT
>TRBJ2-2|15|TRBD1|TRBV7-2|many
CASSFRDRNTGELFF
TGTGCCAGCAGCTTTCGGGACAGGAACACCGGGGAGCTGTTTTTT
>TRBJ2-2|20|TRBD2|TRBV15|many
CATSRDVEVLASGGTGELFF
TGTGCCACCAGCAGAGATGTAGAGGTGTTGGCTAGCGGGGGGACCGGGGAGCTGTTTTTT
>TRBJ2-5|13|.|TRBV4-3|many
CASSQDREGTQYF
TGCGCCAGCAGCCAAGACAGGGAAGGGACCCAGTACTTC
>TRBJ1-2|15|.|TRBV7-2|many
CASSFRALSRDGYTF
TGTGCCAGCAGCTTTCGGGCCCTATCACGAGATGGCTACACCTTC
>TRBJ2-7|13|TRBD2|TRBV5-1|many
CASSSGGAYEQYF
TGCGCCAGCAGCAGCGGGGGGGCCTACGAGCAGTACTTC
>TRBJ2-2|16|.|TRBV6-1|many
CASSLIGRKRTGELFF
TGTGCCAGCAGTCTCATCGGACGGAAGCGCACCGGGGAGCTGTTTTTT
>TRBJ2-7|14|TRBD1|TRBV12-3/TRBV12-4|many
CASSLGQGSHEQYF
TGTGCCAGCAGTTTGGGACAGGGGTCCCACGAGCAGTACTTC
>TRBJ2-1|12|.|TRBV19|many
CASGTPYNEQFF
TGTGCCAGCGGGACACCGTACAATGAGCAGTTCTTC
>TRBJ2-1|15|TRBD1|TRBV5-1|many
CASSLTGDRTNEQFF
TGCGCCAGCAGCTTGACAGGGGATCGGACCAATGAGCAGTTCTTC
>TRBJ1-2|13|.|TRBV5-5|.
CASSLGSGDGYTF
TGTGCCAGCAGCCTTGGCTCGGGTGATGGCTACACCTTC
>TRBJ2-5|15|TRBD1|TRBV18|many
CASSPRTGLGETQYF
TGTGCCAGCTCACCCCGGACAGGGCTGGGGGAGACCCAGTACTTC
>TRBJ1-1|16|TRBD1|TRBV20-1|many
CSAREAGGGFDTEAFF
TGCAGTGCTAGAGAAGCAGGGGGTGGCTTCGACACTGAAGCTTTCTTT
>TRBJ2-2|13|.|TRBV29-1|many
CSVWVGGPGELFF
TGCAGCGTTTGGGTCGGGGGACCCGGGGAGCTGTTTTTT
>TRBJ1-2|14|.|TRBV5-1|medium-sized
CASSLSPGNYGYTF
TGCGCCAGCAGCTTGTCCCCAGGGAACTATGGCTACACCTTC
>TRBJ2-7|17|.|TRBV12-3/TRBV12-4|many
CASRGENVYRASYEQYF
TGTGCCAGCAGGGGGGAAAACGTCTACAGGGCTTCCTACGAGCAGTACTTC
>TRBJ1-1|16|TRBD1|TRBV5-1|many
CASSPRGWGRGTEAFF
TGCGCCAGCAGCCCCAGGGGGTGGGGGCGCGGCACTGAAGCTTTCTTT
>TRBJ2-3|15|.|TRBV4-2|medium-sized
CASSQEGSGPDTQYF
TGTGCCAGCAGCCAAGAGGGGTCAGGGCCAGATACGCAGTATTTT
>TRBJ2-4|17|TRBD1|TRBV5-1|many
CASSLAGQETAKNIQYF
TGCGCCAGCAGCCTAGCTGGACAGGAGACTGCCAAAAACATTCAGTACTTC
>TRBJ2-6|20|.|TRBV6-1|many
CASSESLTQVHFSGANVLTF
TGTGCCAGCAGTGAAAGTTTAACGCAAGTCCATTTCTCTGGGGCCAACGTCCTGACTTTC
>TRBJ1-3|15|TRBD1|TRBV6-2/TRBV6-3|many
CASSSDLGQPNTIYF
TGTGCCAGCAGTTCCGATTTGGGACAGCCAAACACCATATATTTT
>TRBJ1-2|11|.|TRBV9|many
CASSANYGYTF
TGTGCCAGCAGCGCTAACTATGGCTACACCTTC